This entry features one T cell receptor (beta chain) sequence. Only in-frame clones appear in the TCRdb table, and some are missing; sequencing was by immunoSEQ multiplex PCR. The data show 250,000 or so clones, under 90% seen once. Participants were placed into cohorts based on the clinical history they reported. Resolution of symptoms, clearance, or two negative PCRs was present in recovered Cohort 3 donors. These data come from a study of blood T cell repertoires in COVID-19. Overall study context: From T cells, B-cell-depleted T cells, or PBMCs came the material, which was cDNA or gDNA.

The material sequenced was PBMCs or T cells enriched from blood (not recorded which). This clonotype was sampled from a man in his forties who had recovered from COVID-19.

The CDR3 DNA reads as TGTGCCAGCAGAGCGGGACTTGCCTACGAGCAGTACTTC. Translated: CASRAGLAYEQYF. V and J are TRBV12-3 or TRBV12-4 and TRBJ2-7, with TRBD2 matching 7 bases. With 6 bases clipped from V and 2 bases from J, the junction kept 4 bases outside the gene matches. The CDR3 is 13 amino acids.